A single sample gave rise to the 32 T cell receptor beta chains below, sequenced in a study of post-analysis software for immune sequencing data. Unique molecular identifiers were carried by the TCR beta cDNA libraries. TCRdb ran MiXCR on the PCR reads and lists one entry per CDR3 protein. The data hold around 500,000 distinct CDR3 sequences, with less than 40% observed a single time. No antigens are known for them. The study, taken as a whole, reports: Relative to controls, patients had 4 or 5 TRBV segments at higher frequency, with TRBV5-6, TRBV5-1 and TRBV20-1 among these.

What was sequenced was blood. These TCRs come from a girl aged 2 to 17 with multiple sclerosis.

Note on this clonotype: A read error may account for a junction end that differs from germline. The chain uses TRBV5-1 and TRBJ1-1, with a tentative D call TRBD1 (5 bases). CDR1 is SGHRS and CDR2 is YFSETQ in the germline V gene. The CDR3 runs to 14 residues. In nucleotides, the CDR3 is TGCGCCGGCAGCTTGTCAGGGATGAACACTGAAGCTTTCTTT. Its translation: CAGSLSGMNTEAFF.

The chain couples TRBV9 to TRBJ2-1, with D perhaps matching TRBD1 (5 bases). Trimming shortened V by 0 bases and J by 4 bases, and 11 bases separated the two germline ends. Germline V gene data show CDR1 as SGDLS and CDR2 as YYNGEE. The CDR3 is 15 residues long. The CDR3 spells CASSVEGSRYNEQFF. DNA of the CDR3: TGTGCCAGCAGCGTAGAGGGGTCCCGATACAATGAGCAGTTCTTC.

The chain's CDR3 is CASTLGQVSPEAFF. DNA of the CDR3: TGTGCCAGCACCTTAGGACAGGTTTCCCCTGAAGCTTTCTTT. The chain combines TRBV6-2 or TRBV6-3 with TRBJ1-1, with TRBD1 matching 7 bases. Per the germline V gene, CDR1 is MNHEY and CDR2 is SVGEGT. The CDR3 totals 14 residues. Trimming cost V 7 bases and J 6 bases; bases outside gene matches: 11.

Remarks on this clonotype: One end of the junction varies from germline; a read error may be responsible. This chain links TRBV28 with TRBJ1-5; possibly TRBD1 for D (5 bases). The CDR3 extends over 14 amino acids. Looked up from germline, CDR1 is MDHEN and CDR2 is SYDVKM. This chain's CDR3 is CASSVRGGNRPQHF. The CDR3 coding sequence is TGTGCCAGCAGCGTTCGTGGGGGGAATCGGCCCCAGCATTTT.

This clonotype was seen only a few times. This chain connects TRBV28 to TRBJ2-5; 10 nucleotides match TRBD1. This CDR3 contains 15 residues. The junction had 8 bases not matched to a gene; V was cut back by 6 bases and J by 4 bases. The germline gives CDR1 MDHEN, CDR2 SYDVKM. CDR3 protein: CASSTPDRGRETQYF. In DNA form, the CDR3 reads TGTGCCAGCAGCACACCTGACAGGGGGCGAGAGACCCAGTACTTC.

V and J are TRBV3-1 and TRBJ1-4; D not resolved. CDR1 is LGHDT and CDR2 is YNNKEL in the germline V gene (reference sequence). V dropped 7 bases and J dropped 4 bases, with 16 bases sitting between them. This CDR3 is 15 amino acids long. The CDR3 spells CASTLTGGNNEKLFF. In nucleotides, the CDR3 is TGTGCCAGCACCCTGACGGGTGGTAATAATGAAAAACTGTTTTTT.

This chain links TRBV4-2 with TRBJ1-2; D might be TRBD1 (6 bases). The CDR3 sequence is 13 residues long. V was shortened by 0 bases and J by 9 bases, with 11 bases between the two germline ends. Per germline, CDR1 LGHNA and CDR2 YNFKEQ. CDR3 in amino acids: CASSQDKDSRYTF. The CDR3 DNA follows: TGTGCCAGCAGCCAAGATAAGGACAGTCGCTACACCTTC.

The gene calls are TRBV7-9 and TRBJ1-1; possibly TRBD1 for D (5 bases). The germline V and J ends were trimmed by 5 bases and 6 bases, with 31 bases remaining between them. The CDR3 has 19 amino acids. In germline, CDR1 is SEHNR, CDR2 FQNEAQ (reference sequence). In DNA, the CDR3 is TGTGCCAGCAGCGTTAGACTCGGGACGGCAACTACGGAAAGGGCTGAAGCTTTCTTT. Encoded protein: CASSVRLGTATTERAEAFF.

The rearrangement uses TRBV29-1 and TRBJ1-2; D uncertain. The germline gives CDR1 SQVTM, CDR2 ANQGSEA. The CDR3 is 10 residues long. The V gene lost 6 bases and the J gene lost 8 bases, with 10 bases spanning the gap. CDR3 sequence: CSVPPIGYTF. The DNA of the CDR3 is TGCAGCGTCCCGCCCATCGGCTACACCTTC.

The chain employs TRBV20-1 and TRBJ2-3, with D maybe TRBD2 (5 bases). The CDR3 consists of 15 residues. Trimming took 6 bases from V and 2 from J, leaving 18 bases between them. Germline CDR1 is DFQATT and CDR2 is SNEGSKA (reference sequence). The chain's CDR3 is CSADPRRGPTDTQYF. The CDR3 DNA follows: TGCAGTGCGGATCCGCGACGAGGGCCCACAGATACGCAGTATTTT.

This clonotype has just a few counts. The chain employs TRBV18 and TRBJ2-1; D not resolved. V shed 0 bases and J shed 3 bases, with 12 bases lying between them. The CDR3 has 16 residues. Per the germline V gene, CDR1 is KGHSH and CDR2 is LQKENI. The CDR3 sequence: CASSPPASLNYNEQFF. The DNA of the CDR3 is TGTGCCAGCTCACCACCGGCGAGCCTTAACTACAATGAGCAGTTCTTC.

This clonotype was picked up a small number of times. The genes are TRBV4-1 and TRBJ2-3; D gene uncertain. V lost 2 bases, J lost 0 bases, and 3 bases lay in between. There are 13 residues in the CDR3. CDR1 and CDR2 (germline): MGHRA, YSYEKL. The CDR3 reads CASSQQSTDTQYF. The CDR3 bases are TGCGCCAGCAGCCAACAAAGCACAGATACGCAGTATTTT.

The rearrangement uses TRBV10-3 and TRBJ1-2; 8 bases are shared with TRBD1. The CDR3 has 14 residues. Germline V gene sequence: CDR1 ENHRY, CDR2 SYGVKD. Losses at the gene ends were 0 bases for V and 4 bases for J; bases not matched to a gene: 1. CDR3: CAISESDRVYGYTF. In DNA, the CDR3 is TGTGCCATCAGTGAGTCGGACAGGGTCTATGGCTACACCTTC.

The CDR3 loop reads CASTSGLGRTDTQYF. Here the CDR3 DNA reads TGTGCCAGCACATCGGGACTAGGGAGGACAGATACGCAGTATTTT. The genes are TRBV6-5 and TRBJ2-3; TRBD2 agrees at 8 bases. Per the germline V gene, CDR1 is MNHEY and CDR2 is SVGAGI. The V and J ends lost 7 bases and 3 bases, in that order; junction bases with no gene match: 9. This CDR3 is built from 15 residues.

This clonotype was detected a few times. The chain is built from TRBV27 and TRBJ1-5; 8 nucleotides match TRBD1. The CDR3 extends over 13 amino acids. Per the germline V gene, CDR1 is MNHEY and CDR2 is SMNVEV (reference sequence). After removal of 6 bases from V and 6 bases from J, the junction contained 4 bases not matched to a gene. As DNA, the CDR3 is TGTGCCAGCAGGCGGACAGGGACTCAGCCCCAGCATTTT. This gives the protein CASRRTGTQPQHF.

This clonotype was detected a few times. The genes are TRBV5-5 and TRBJ2-1; D unresolved. CDR1 is SGHKS, CDR2 YYEKEE, per germline (reference sequence). This CDR3 is 13 amino acids long. The ends were cut back, 1 base at V and 5 bases at J, with 7 bases in the middle. For the CDR3, the DNA is TGTGCCAGCAGCTTGTCGAGTGACAATGAGCAGTTCTTC. Amino acid sequence: CASSLSSDNEQFF.

This clonotype was found many times. The rearrangement joins TRBV10-1 to TRBJ1-1; tentative D call: TRBD1 (5 bases). V gave up 6 bases and J gave up 2 bases, with 19 bases separating them. In germline, CDR1 is WNHNN, CDR2 SYGVQD (reference sequence). This CDR3 is 16 amino acids long. The CDR3 protein is CASRKGPNFTNTEAFF. DNA of the CDR3: TGCGCCAGCAGGAAGGGACCCAACTTTACTAACACTGAAGCTTTCTTT.

The CDR3 protein is CASSSRSGESTDTQYF. CDR3 sequence (DNA): TGTGCCAGCAGCTCCCGTAGCGGGGAAAGCACAGATACGCAGTATTTT. This chain joins TRBV7-3 and TRBJ2-3, with 8 bases fitting TRBD2. The V and J ends lost 4 bases and 0 bases, in that order; junction bases with no gene match: 6. There are 16 residues in the CDR3. The V gene's germline CDR1 is SGHTA and CDR2 FQGTGA.

Turning to this clonotype: This CDR3 is missing its conserved last phenylalanine or tryptophan, likely due to a read error. The chain employs TRBV14 and TRBJ1-1, with D possibly being TRBD1 (5 bases). This CDR3 contains 13 residues. Germline lookup yields CDR1 SGHDN and CDR2 FVKESK. V lost 4 bases and J lost 1, with 7 bases in between. CDR3 loop: CASSLTGNTEAFC. CDR3 DNA sequence: TGTGCCAGCAGCCTAACAGGGAACACTGAAGCTTTCTGT.

Ten or more counts support this clonotype. The chain uses TRBV4-1 and TRBJ2-7; no firm D call. Trimming cost V 1 base and J 2 bases, with 6 bases left between them. Germline CDR1 reads MGHRA; CDR2 reads YSYEKL. The CDR3 extends over 13 amino acids. The CDR3 is CASSQVPPYEQYF. The CDR3 nucleotides read TGCGCCAGCAGCCAAGTGCCTCCCTACGAGCAGTACTTC.

This chain uses TRBV27 with TRBJ2-1; perhaps TRBD1 as D (6 bases). Germline V gene lookup returns CDR1 MNHEY and CDR2 SMNVEV (reference sequence). This CDR3 has 13 amino acids. V was pared by 10 bases and J by 6 bases, with 16 bases between. The CDR3 DNA is TGTGCCAACTCAGGGAAAGGGGGCAATGAGCAGTTCTTC. It is translated as CANSGKGGNEQFF.

This clonotype was counted only a few times. The V call is TRBV3-1, the J call TRBJ2-4, with TRBD2 matching 7 bases. Germline values: CDR1 LGHDT, CDR2 YNNKEL (reference sequence). The V and J ends lost 4 bases and 0 bases, in that order; junction bases with no gene match: 18. The CDR3 totals 20 residues. CDR3 protein: CASSLSTLSGGTVAKNIQYF. The CDR3 DNA reads TGTGCCAGCAGCCTTTCCACCCTTTCCGGGGGGACCGTAGCCAAAAACATTCAGTACTTC.

The rearrangement links TRBV20-1 to TRBJ2-1, with unresolved D. This CDR3 has 11 residues. The germline V gene encodes CDR1 DFQATT and CDR2 SNEGSKA (reference sequence). Trimming took 4 bases from V and 15 from J, leaving 16 bases between them. The CDR3 coding sequence is TGCAGTGCTAAAGGAGCACTTTCGTGGTTCTTC. Its translation: CSAKGALSWFF.

The chain joins TRBV12-3 or TRBV12-4 to TRBJ2-7, with D unclear. This CDR3 region has 16 residues. V was trimmed by 0 bases and J by 3 bases, leaving 15 bases between them. This CDR3 is CASSLADGLKVYEQYF. The CDR3 DNA reads TGTGCCAGCAGTTTAGCGGATGGCCTGAAAGTCTACGAGCAGTACTTC.

CDR3 nucleotide sequence: TGTGCCAGCAGCCCATGGCCGGGACAGGGCGATGGCTACACCTTC. It translates to CASSPWPGQGDGYTF. The rearrangement links TRBV14 to TRBJ1-2; 9 bases fit TRBD1. This CDR3 has 15 amino acids. The trim removed 4 bases at V and 6 bases at J, leaving 9 bases unmatched. Germline CDR1 is SGHDN and CDR2 is FVKESK.

V usage is TRBV4-1 and J usage is TRBJ2-7, with D possibly matching TRBD1 (6 bases). The CDR3 totals 17 residues. Trimming cost V 0 bases and J 2 bases, with 17 bases left between them. CDR1 and CDR2 (germline): MGHRA, YSYEKL. The CDR3 DNA follows: TGCGCCAGCAGCCAAGATCTGTGGGGGCCAATCCCCTACGAGCAGTACTTC. Its protein product is CASSQDLWGPIPYEQYF.

This clonotype was seen only a few times. This chain connects TRBV3-1 to TRBJ2-4, with 15 bases matching TRBD2. The J segment lost 4 bases and the V segment lost 4 bases, leaving 5 bases of the junction unmatched. Germline V gene lookup returns CDR1 LGHDT and CDR2 YNNKEL (reference sequence). The CDR3 sequence is 17 residues long. CDR3 bases: TGTGCCAGCAGCCCGAGGACTAGCGGGGGGGAGAAAAACATTCAGTACTTC. Translation gives CASSPRTSGGEKNIQYF.

The table lists this clonotype with a few counts. The chain has TRBV20-1 and TRBJ2-1; TRBD2 might be the D (6 bases). CDR1 is DFQATT and CDR2 is SNEGSKA in the germline V gene (reference sequence). Between the trimmed V and J ends, which lost 1 base and 12 bases, there was a span of 13 bases. CDR3 length equals 12 residues. CDR3 nucleotide sequence: TGCAGTGCTAGAGGTGGGGCCGGGGGGCAGTTCTTC. Protein product: CSARGGAGGQFF.

This clonotype was detected only a few times. V is TRBV15 and J is TRBJ1-2; D not resolved. V lost 3 bases, J lost 2 bases, and 7 bases lay in between. This CDR3 spans 13 amino acids. Germline values: CDR1 LNHNV, CDR2 YYDKDF (reference sequence). In DNA form, the CDR3 reads TGTGCCACCAGCAGTAATGAGAACTATGGCTACACCTTC. The encoded protein is CATSSNENYGYTF.

This clonotype was counted ten times or more. The chain has TRBV18 and TRBJ1-1; D is unclear. Germline-derived CDR1 and CDR2 are KGHSH and LQKENI. The V and J ends lost 2 bases and 5 bases respectively, with 9 bases between them. This CDR3 is built from 13 residues. Here the CDR3 DNA reads TGTGCCAGCTCACCAGGGCTGGGGACTGAAGCTTTCTTT. It is translated as CASSPGLGTEAFF.

This clonotype has just a few counts. The V gene is TRBV10-3, the J gene TRBJ1-4; D uncertain. Looked up from germline, CDR1 is ENHRY and CDR2 is SYGVKD. The CDR3 has 11 amino acids. V lost 3 bases to trimming and J lost 5 bases, with 1 base between them. The CDR3 reads CAISENEKLFF. CDR3 in DNA: TGTGCCATCAGTGAAAATGAAAAACTGTTTTTT.

The chain couples TRBV20-1 to TRBJ1-6, with no clear D. Germline V gives CDR1 DFQATT, CDR2 SNEGSKA (reference sequence). Trimming stripped 6 bases from V and 8 bases from J, with 11 bases between. The CDR3 covers 12 residues. The CDR3 here is CSAGRIDSPLHF. As DNA, the CDR3 is TGCAGTGCGGGCCGCATTGATTCACCCCTCCACTTT.